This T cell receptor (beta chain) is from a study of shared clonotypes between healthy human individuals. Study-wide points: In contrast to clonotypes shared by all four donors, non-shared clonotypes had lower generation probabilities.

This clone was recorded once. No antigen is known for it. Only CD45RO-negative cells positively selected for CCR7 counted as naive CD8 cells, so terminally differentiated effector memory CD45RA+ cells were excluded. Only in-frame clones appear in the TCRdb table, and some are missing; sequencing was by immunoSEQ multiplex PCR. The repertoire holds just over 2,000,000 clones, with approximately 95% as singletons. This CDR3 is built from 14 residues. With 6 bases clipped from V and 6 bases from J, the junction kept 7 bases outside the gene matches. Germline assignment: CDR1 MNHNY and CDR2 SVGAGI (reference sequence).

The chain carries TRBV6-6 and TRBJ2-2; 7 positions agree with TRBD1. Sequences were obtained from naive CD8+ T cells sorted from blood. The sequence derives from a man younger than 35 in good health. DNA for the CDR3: TGTGCCAGCAGAGGTGGACAGGTCGCCGGGGAGCTGTTTTTT. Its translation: CASRGGQVAGELFF.